This T cell receptor (beta chain) was sequenced during a study of human T cells and chemical hapten exposure. Specified time point: patch test 2, 6 weeks after DPC sensitization. The treatment is: therapeutic diphenylcyclopropenone sensitization with weekly scalp DPC. General study findings and limits: Alopecia in the donors means their immune response may deviate from healthy people's.

TCRdb used MiXCR to reprocess the RACE reads, holding one entry per CDR3 protein. The repertoire holds about 50,000 distinct CDR3 sequences, about 9.9% seen once, with over 1.5% in the top ten. Trimming removed 5 bases from V and 8 bases from J; junction bases left unmatched: 9. The length of the CDR3 is 14 residues. Per germline, CDR1 LGHDT and CDR2 YNNKEL (reference sequence). About this clonotype: Its antigen is unidentified.

Sequenced here: whole blood, sampled in connection with sensitization to the hapten diphenylcyclopropenone (DPC). The TCR originated in a woman between 50 and 59 years old with alopecia areata. Some clones in this sample may be carry-over from other donors' samples. J is TRBJ1-2 and V is TRBV3-1, with 9 bases lining up with TRBD1. The DNA for the CDR3 is TGTGCCAGCAGCACTCCTGGACAGGGGTACGGCTACACCTTC. Its protein is CASSTPGQGYGYTF.